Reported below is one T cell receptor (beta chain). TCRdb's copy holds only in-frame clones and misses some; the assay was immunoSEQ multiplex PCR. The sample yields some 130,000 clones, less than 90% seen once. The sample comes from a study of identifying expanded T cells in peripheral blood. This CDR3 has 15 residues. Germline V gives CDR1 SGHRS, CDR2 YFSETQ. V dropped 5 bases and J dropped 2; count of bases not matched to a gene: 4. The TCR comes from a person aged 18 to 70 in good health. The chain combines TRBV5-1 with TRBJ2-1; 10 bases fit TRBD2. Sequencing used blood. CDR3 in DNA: TGCGCCAGCAGTCTAAGCGGGGGGGCCTACAATGAGCAGTTCTTC. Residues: CASSLSGGAYNEQFF.